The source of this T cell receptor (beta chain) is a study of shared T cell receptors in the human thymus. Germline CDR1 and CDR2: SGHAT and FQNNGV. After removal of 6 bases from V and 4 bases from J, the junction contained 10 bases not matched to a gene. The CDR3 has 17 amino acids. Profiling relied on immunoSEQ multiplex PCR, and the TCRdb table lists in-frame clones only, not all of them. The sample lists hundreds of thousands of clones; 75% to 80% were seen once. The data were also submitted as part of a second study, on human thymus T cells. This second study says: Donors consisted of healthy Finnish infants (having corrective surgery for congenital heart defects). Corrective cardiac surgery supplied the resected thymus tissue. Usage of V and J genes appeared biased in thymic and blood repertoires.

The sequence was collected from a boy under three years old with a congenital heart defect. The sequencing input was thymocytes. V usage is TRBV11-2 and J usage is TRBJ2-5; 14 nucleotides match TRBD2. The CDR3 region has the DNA TGTGCCAGCAGTATGACTAGCGGGAGGGCCTTCGGAGAGACCCAGTACTTC. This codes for CASSMTSGRAFGETQYF.